Here is one TCR beta chain with its context. Its antigen is not known. This sample was taken from a study of memory CD4+ T cells and cytomegalovirus serostatus. Study-wide points: About two fifths of the roughly 150 known CMV-associated TCRbeta sequences appeared in CD4+ memory.

Generated by immunoSEQ multiplex PCR, the TCRdb table keeps only in-frame clones and is missing some. The table shows tens of thousands of clones, with 82% occurring only once. Germline CDR1 and CDR2: SGHDT and YYEEEE. There are 15 residues in the CDR3. Trimming pared 0 bases from V and 4 bases from J, leaving 8 bases between. Single viable CD3+CD4+CD8-CD45RO+ cells were sorted as the memory CD4+ T cells. This TCR came from an adult in good health and CMV-seronegative. This chain links TRBV5-6 with TRBJ2-6; D call uncertain. Sequenced material: memory CD4+ T cells from blood. The CDR3 DNA sequence: TGTGCCAGCAGCTTGGGGGTTATCGGGGCCAACGTCCTGACTTTC. Protein sequence: CASSLGVIGANVLTF.